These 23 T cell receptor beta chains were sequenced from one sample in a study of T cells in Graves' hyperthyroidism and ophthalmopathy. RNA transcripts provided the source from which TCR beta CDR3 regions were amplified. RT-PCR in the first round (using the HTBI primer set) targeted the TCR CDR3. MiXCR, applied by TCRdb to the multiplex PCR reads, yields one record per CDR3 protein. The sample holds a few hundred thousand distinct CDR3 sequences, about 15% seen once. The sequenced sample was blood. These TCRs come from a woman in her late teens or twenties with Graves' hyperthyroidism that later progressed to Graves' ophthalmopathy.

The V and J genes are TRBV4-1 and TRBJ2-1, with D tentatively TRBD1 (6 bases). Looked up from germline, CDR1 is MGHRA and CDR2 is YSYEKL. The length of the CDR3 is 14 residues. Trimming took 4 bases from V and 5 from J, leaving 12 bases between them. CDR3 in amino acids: CASSREDRNNEQFF. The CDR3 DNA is TGCGCCAGCAGCCGAGAGGACAGAAACAATGAGCAGTTCTTC.

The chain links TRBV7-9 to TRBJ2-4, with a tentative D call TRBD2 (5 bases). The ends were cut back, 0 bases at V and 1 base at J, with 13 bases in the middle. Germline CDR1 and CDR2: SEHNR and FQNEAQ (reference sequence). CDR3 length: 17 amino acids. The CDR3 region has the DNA TGTGCCAGCAGCTTAGCCTCTGAGGGTGGTGCCAAAAACATTCAGTACTTC. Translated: CASSLASEGGAKNIQYF.

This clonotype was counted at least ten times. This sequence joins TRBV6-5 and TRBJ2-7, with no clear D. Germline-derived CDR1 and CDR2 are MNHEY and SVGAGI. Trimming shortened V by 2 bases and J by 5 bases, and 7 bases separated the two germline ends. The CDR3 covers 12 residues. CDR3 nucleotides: TGTGCCAGCAGTTACGCTTTACACGAGCAGTACTTC. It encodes CASSYALHEQYF.

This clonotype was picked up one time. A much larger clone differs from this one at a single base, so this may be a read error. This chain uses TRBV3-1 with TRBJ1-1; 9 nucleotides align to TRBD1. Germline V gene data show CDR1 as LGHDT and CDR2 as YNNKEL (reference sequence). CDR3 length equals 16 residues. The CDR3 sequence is CASSPWTGDGNTEDFF. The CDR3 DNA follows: TGTGCCAGCAGCCCCTGGACAGGGGACGGGAACACTGAAGATTTCTTT.

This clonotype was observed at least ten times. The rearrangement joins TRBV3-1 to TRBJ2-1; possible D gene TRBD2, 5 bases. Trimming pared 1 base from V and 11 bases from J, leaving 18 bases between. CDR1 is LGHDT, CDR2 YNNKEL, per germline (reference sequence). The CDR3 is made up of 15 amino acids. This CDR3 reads CASSQASGSGQKQFF. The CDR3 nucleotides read TGTGCCAGCAGCCAAGCCTCGGGAAGCGGTCAGAAGCAGTTCTTC.

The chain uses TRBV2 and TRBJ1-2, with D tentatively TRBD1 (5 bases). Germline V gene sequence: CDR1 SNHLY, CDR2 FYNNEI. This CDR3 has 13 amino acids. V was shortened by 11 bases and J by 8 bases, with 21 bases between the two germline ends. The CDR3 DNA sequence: TGTGCCTTAAATCCGGGACCCGAAAGGGGCTACACCTTC. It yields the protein CALNPGPERGYTF.

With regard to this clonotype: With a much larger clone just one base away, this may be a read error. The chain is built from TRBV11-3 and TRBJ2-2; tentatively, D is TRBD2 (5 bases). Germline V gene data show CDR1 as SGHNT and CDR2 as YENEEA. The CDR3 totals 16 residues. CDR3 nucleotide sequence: TGTGCCAGCAGCCGAAACAGTGGATCGAACACCGGGGAGCGGTTTTTT. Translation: CASSRNSGSNTGERFF.

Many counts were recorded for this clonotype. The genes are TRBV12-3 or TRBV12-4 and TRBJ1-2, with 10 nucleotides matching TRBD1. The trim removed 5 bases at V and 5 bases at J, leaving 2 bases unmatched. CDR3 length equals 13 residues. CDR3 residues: CASSTGQGYGYTF. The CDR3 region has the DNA TGTGCCAGCAGTACGGGACAGGGGTATGGCTACACCTTC.

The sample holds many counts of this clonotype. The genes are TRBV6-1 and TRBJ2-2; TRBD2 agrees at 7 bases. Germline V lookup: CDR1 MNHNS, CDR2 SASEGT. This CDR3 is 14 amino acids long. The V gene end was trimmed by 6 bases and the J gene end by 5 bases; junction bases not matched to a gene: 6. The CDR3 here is CASSLTGGTGELFF. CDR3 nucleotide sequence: TGTGCCAGCAGCCTAACGGGGGGAACCGGGGAGCTGTTTTTT.

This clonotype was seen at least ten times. This CDR3 is CASSHTGLDTQYF. CDR3 sequence (DNA): TGTGCCAGCAGCCATACAGGGTTGGATACGCAGTATTTT. The J gene is TRBJ2-3, the V gene TRBV5-8; a possible D gene is TRBD1 (6 bases). The germline gives CDR1 SGHTS, CDR2 YDEGEE. Trimming shortened V by 4 bases and J by 6 bases, and 12 bases separated the two germline ends. The CDR3 contains 13 residues. The whole variable domain, filled in from reference TRBV5-8 and TRBJ2-3, reads EAGVTQSPTHLIKTRGQQATLRCSPISGHTSVYWYQQALGLGLQFLLWYDEGEERNRGNFPPRFSGRQFPNYSSELNVNALELEDSALYLCASSHTGLDTQYFGPGTRLTVL.

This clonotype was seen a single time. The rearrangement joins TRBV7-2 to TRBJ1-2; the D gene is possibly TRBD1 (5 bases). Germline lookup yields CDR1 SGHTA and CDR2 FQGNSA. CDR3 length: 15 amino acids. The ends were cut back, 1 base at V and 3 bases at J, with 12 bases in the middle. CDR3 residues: CASSLEFGDHYGYTF. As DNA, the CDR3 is TGTGCCAGCAGCTTAGAGTTCGGGGACCACTATGGCTACACCTTC.

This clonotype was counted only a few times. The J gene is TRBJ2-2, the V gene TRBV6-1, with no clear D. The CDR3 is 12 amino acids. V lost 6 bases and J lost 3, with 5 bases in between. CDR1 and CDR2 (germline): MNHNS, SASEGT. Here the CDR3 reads CASRPYTGELFF. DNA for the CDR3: TGTGCCAGCAGACCCTACACCGGGGAGCTGTTTTTT.

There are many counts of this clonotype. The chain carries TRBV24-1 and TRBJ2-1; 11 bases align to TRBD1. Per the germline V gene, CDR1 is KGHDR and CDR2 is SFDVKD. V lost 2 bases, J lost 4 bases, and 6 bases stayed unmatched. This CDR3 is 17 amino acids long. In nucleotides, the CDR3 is TGTGCCACCAGTGATTCTGGGGACAGGGGGTTATACAATGAGCAGTTCTTC. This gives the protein CATSDSGDRGLYNEQFF.

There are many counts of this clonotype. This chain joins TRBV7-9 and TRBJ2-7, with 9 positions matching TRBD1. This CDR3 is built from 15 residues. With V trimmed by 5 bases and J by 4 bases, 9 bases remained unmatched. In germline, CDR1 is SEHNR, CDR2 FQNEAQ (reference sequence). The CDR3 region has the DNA TGTGCCAGCAGCCCAAGAGGGACAGGGCTGTACGAGCAGTACTTC. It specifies CASSPRGTGLYEQYF.

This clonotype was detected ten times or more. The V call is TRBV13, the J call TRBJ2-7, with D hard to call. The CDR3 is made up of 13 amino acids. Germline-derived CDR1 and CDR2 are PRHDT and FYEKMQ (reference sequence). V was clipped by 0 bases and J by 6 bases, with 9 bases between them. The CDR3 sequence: CASSLGPGREQYF. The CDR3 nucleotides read TGTGCCAGCAGCTTAGGGCCGGGCCGCGAGCAGTACTTC. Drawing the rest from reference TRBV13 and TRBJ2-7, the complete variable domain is AAGVIQSPRHLIKEKRETATLKCYPIPRHDTVYWYQQGPGQDPQFLISFYEKMQSDKGSIPDRFSAQQFSDYHSELNMSSLELGDSALYFCASSLGPGREQYFGPGTRLTVT.

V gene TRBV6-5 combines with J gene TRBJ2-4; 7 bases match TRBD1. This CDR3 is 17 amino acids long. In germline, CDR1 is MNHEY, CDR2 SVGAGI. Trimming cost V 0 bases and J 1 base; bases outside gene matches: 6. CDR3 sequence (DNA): TGTGCCAGCAGTTACTCGAGCAGGGGGATGGCCAAAAACATTCAGTACTTC. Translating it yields CASSYSSRGMAKNIQYF.

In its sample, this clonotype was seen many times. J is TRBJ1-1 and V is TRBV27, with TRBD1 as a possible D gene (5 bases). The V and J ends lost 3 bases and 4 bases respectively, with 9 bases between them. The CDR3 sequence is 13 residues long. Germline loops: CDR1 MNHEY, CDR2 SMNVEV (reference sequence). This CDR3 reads CASSFWGGTEAFF. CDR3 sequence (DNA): TGTGCCAGCAGTTTTTGGGGGGGCACTGAAGCTTTCTTT.

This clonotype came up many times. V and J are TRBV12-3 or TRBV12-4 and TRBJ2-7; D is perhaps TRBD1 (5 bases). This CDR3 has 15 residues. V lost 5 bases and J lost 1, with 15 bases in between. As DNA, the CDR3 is TGTGCCAGCAGTCCCCCTTCAGGGTCTTCCTACGAGCAGTACTTC. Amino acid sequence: CASSPPSGSSYEQYF.

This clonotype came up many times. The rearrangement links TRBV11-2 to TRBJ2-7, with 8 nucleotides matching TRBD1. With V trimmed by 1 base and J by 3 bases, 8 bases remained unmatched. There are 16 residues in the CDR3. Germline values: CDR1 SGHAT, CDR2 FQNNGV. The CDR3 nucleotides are TGTGCCAGCAGCTTAGTCCCAGGGGGCAAATTCTACGAGCAGTACTTC. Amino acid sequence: CASSLVPGGKFYEQYF.

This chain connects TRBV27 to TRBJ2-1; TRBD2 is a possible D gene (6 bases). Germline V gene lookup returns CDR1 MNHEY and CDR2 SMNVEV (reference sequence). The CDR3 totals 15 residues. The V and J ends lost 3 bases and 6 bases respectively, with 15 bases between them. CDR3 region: CASSFPGTSSNEQFF. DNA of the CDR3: TGTGCCAGCAGTTTTCCGGGAACTAGCAGCAATGAGCAGTTCTTC.

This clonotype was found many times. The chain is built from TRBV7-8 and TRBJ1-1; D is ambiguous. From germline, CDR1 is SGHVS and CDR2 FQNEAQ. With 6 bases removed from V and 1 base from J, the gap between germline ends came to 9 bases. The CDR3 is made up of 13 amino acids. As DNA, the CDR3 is TGTGCCAGCAGTCGTATACAGAACACTGAAGCTTTCTTT. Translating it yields CASSRIQNTEAFF.

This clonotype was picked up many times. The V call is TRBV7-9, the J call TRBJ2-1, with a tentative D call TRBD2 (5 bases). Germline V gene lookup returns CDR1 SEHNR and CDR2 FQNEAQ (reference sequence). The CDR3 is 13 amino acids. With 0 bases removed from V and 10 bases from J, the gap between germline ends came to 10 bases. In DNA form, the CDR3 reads TGTGCCAGCAGCTTAGCCGGGGTCCTGGAGCAGTTCTTC. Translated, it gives CASSLAGVLEQFF.

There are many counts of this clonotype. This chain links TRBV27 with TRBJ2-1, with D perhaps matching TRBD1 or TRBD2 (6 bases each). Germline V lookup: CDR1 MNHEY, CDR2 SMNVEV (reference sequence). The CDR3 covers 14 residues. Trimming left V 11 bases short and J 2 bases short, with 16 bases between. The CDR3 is CACGGGRPYNEQFF. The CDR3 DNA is TGTGCCTGTGGTGGGGGGCGGCCCTACAATGAGCAGTTCTTC.